This paragraph reports one TCR beta chain. This sample was taken from a study of blood T cell repertoires in COVID-19. Methods used by the authors: How many nucleated cells were present was estimated from reference gene primer amplification. Libraries were prepared by immunoSEQ multiplex PCR; TCRdb keeps only in-frame clonotypes and omits some of them. V, J and clone size derive from that table, while D and trimming were established from the DNA sequence. The data hold under 130,000 clones, with roughly 80% observed a single time. The CDR3 has 16 residues. CDR1 and CDR2 (germline): KGHSH, LQKENI. V was pared by 0 bases and J by 5 bases, with 8 bases of the junction left unmatched.

This chain links TRBV18 with TRBJ2-3; 7 positions match TRBD2. This receptor was identified in a woman over 75 with acute or convalescent COVID-19. Sequences were obtained from peripheral blood. CDR3 in amino acids: CASSPPSGNGEDTQYF. The CDR3 DNA reads as TGTGCCAGCTCACCACCCAGCGGGAATGGGGAAGATACGCAGTATTTT. Variable domain in full (rest from reference TRBV18 and TRBJ2-3): NAGVMQNPRHLVRRRGQEARLRCSPMKGHSHVYWYRQLPEEGLKFMVYLQKENIIDESGMPKERFSAEFPKEGPSILRIQQVVRGDSAAYFCASSPPSGNGEDTQYFGPGTRLTVL.